The 15 T cell receptor beta chains reported below all come from one sample, sequenced in a study of blood T cell repertoires in COVID-19. Some clones are missing from TCRdb's copy, which holds only in-frame ones; the method was immunoSEQ multiplex PCR. Of fewer than 200,000 clones detected, about 80% appear once; the ten largest clones hold roughly 12%. The specimen sequenced was PBMCs or T cells enriched from blood (not recorded which). These receptors originate from a man aged 50-59 years who had recovered from COVID-19.

This chain links TRBV7-8 with TRBJ2-3; the match to TRBD2 covers 9 bases. CDR1 is SGHVS, CDR2 FQNEAQ, per germline. V lost 3 bases, J lost 5 bases, and 6 bases stayed unmatched. The CDR3 loop spans 15 amino acids. The CDR3 loop reads CASSFQRGAKDTQYF. In nucleotides, the CDR3 is TGTGCCAGCAGCTTTCAGCGGGGGGCAAAAGATACGCAGTATTTT.

This clone turned up a few times. The chain recombines TRBV11-1 with TRBJ2-7, with TRBD1 identical over 7 bases. Per germline, CDR1 SGHAT and CDR2 FQDESV (reference sequence). The CDR3 has 14 residues. With 0 bases clipped from V and 3 bases from J, the junction kept 2 bases outside the gene matches. CDR3 residues: CASSLAHRGYEQYF. The CDR3 coding sequence is TGTGCCAGCAGCTTAGCCCACAGGGGCTACGAGCAGTACTTC. The full variable domain, completed using reference TRBV11-1 and TRBJ2-7, is EAEVAQSPRYKITEKSQAVAFWCDPISGHATLYWYRQILGQGPELLVQFQDESVVDDSQLPKDRFSAERLKGVDSTLKIQPAELGDSAMYLCASSLAHRGYEQYFGPGTRLTVT.

V is TRBV11-2 and J is TRBJ2-7; D is perhaps TRBD2 (5 bases). V was cut by 5 bases and J by 2 bases, with 13 bases left in between. The CDR3 covers 14 residues. Germline CDR1 and CDR2: SGHAT and FQNNGV. The CDR3 nucleotides read TGTGCCAGCAGCGCCCCCGACGGGACCTACGAGCAGTACTTC. This encodes CASSAPDGTYEQYF.

The chain employs TRBV7-9 and TRBJ2-5, with D perhaps TRBD2 (6 bases). Looked up from germline, CDR1 is SEHNR and CDR2 is FQNEAQ (reference sequence). The CDR3 runs 16 residues. With 4 bases removed from V and 4 bases from J, the gap between germline ends came to 19 bases. Here the CDR3 reads CASSYARALGGETQYF. Here the CDR3 DNA reads TGTGCCAGCAGCTACGCTCGGGCCCTCGGGGGAGAGACCCAGTACTTC.

This clone has a single count. This chain joins TRBV14 and TRBJ2-3; 8 bases agree with TRBD1. With V trimmed by 5 bases and J by 1 base, 5 bases remained unmatched. The CDR3 contains 15 residues. Germline V gene data show CDR1 as SGHDN and CDR2 as FVKESK. The CDR3 loop is CASSAWTGRTDTQYF. In nucleotides, the CDR3 is TGTGCCAGCAGCGCCTGGACAGGGCGCACAGATACGCAGTATTTT.

This clone showed up just a few times. The chain links TRBV7-2 to TRBJ1-6; TRBD1 matches 8 bases. Looked up from germline, CDR1 is SGHTA and CDR2 is FQGNSA. The CDR3 runs to 16 residues. J gave up 5 bases and V 2 bases, and 5 bases lay outside the gene matches. The CDR3 region has the DNA TGTGCCAGCAGCTTAAGGGGGACAGGAGATAATTCACCCCTCCACTTT. This codes for CASSLRGTGDNSPLHF.

V gene TRBV20-1 combines with J gene TRBJ1-5, with D perhaps matching TRBD1 (6 bases). Germline V gene data show CDR1 as DFQATT and CDR2 as SNEGSKA (reference sequence). The V gene lost 3 bases and the J gene lost 3 bases, with 15 bases spanning the gap. The CDR3 has 15 amino acids. The CDR3, as DNA: TGCAGTGCTAGTTCACCGGACAGCACCAATCAGCCCCAGCATTTT. Translating it yields CSASSPDSTNQPQHF.

Only a few counts were recorded for this clone. J is TRBJ1-1 and V is TRBV7-9; no clear D. V lost 5 bases to trimming and J lost 4 bases, with 11 bases between them. This CDR3 comprises 13 residues. CDR1 and CDR2 (germline): SEHNR, FQNEAQ (reference sequence). The CDR3 protein is CASSPGAGTEAFF. The CDR3 DNA is TGTGCCAGCAGCCCGGGAGCCGGCACTGAAGCTTTCTTT.

The J gene is TRBJ2-1, the V gene TRBV24-1; a possible D gene is TRBD1 (5 bases). Germline assignment: CDR1 KGHDR and CDR2 SFDVKD. CDR3 size: 14 residues. Trimming left V 4 bases short and J 4 bases short, with 10 bases between. For the CDR3, the DNA is TGTGCCACCAGTGACAGGGATTTTTACAATGAGCAGTTCTTC. It codes for CATSDRDFYNEQFF.

This chain joins TRBV5-4 and TRBJ1-4; the match to TRBD1 covers 7 bases. CDR1 is SGHNT, CDR2 YYREEE, per germline (reference sequence). The ends lost 5 bases at V and 5 bases at J; junction bases unmatched: 9. The CDR3 sequence is 15 residues long. The CDR3 loop is CASSRGDSSNEKLFF. The CDR3 region has the DNA TGTGCCAGCAGTCGAGGGGACAGCTCAAATGAAAAACTGTTTTTT.

The chain employs TRBV11-1 and TRBJ2-1, with 10 bases lining up with TRBD2. CDR1 and CDR2 from the germline V gene are SGHAT and FQDESV (reference sequence). V was pared by 3 bases and J by 10 bases, with 9 bases of the junction left unmatched. This CDR3 spans 15 amino acids. The CDR3 is CASSFRLAGIGEQFF. The DNA of the CDR3 is TGTGCCAGCAGCTTCCGACTAGCGGGTATTGGAGAGCAGTTCTTC. The variable domain in full, completed from reference TRBV11-1 and TRBJ2-1, reads EAEVAQSPRYKITEKSQAVAFWCDPISGHATLYWYRQILGQGPELLVQFQDESVVDDSQLPKDRFSAERLKGVDSTLKIQPAELGDSAMYLCASSFRLAGIGEQFFGPGTRLTVL.

The V call is TRBV28, the J call TRBJ1-1, with D hard to call. Trimming pared 6 bases from V and 0 bases from J, leaving 17 bases between. The CDR3 sequence is 16 residues long. Per the germline V gene, CDR1 is MDHEN and CDR2 is SYDVKM. The CDR3 bases are TGTGCCAGCAGCCTGCGGGCAGTCCTCATGAACACTGAAGCTTTCTTT. As protein: CASSLRAVLMNTEAFF.

The chain combines TRBV27 with TRBJ1-6; weak D call: TRBD1 (5 bases). CDR1 and CDR2 from the germline V gene are MNHEY and SMNVEV (reference sequence). Trimming took 2 bases from V and 7 from J, leaving 15 bases between them. This CDR3 is 16 amino acids long. CDR3 region: CASSLAEDSQNSPLHF. The CDR3 DNA sequence: TGTGCCAGCAGTTTAGCGGAAGACAGTCAAAATTCACCCCTCCACTTT.

The DNA of the CDR3 is TGTGCCAGCAGGATACAGGGCTCGTCCACTGAAGCTTTCTTT. Translated, it gives CASRIQGSSTEAFF. The chain joins TRBV6-4 to TRBJ1-1; tentative D call: TRBD1 (6 bases). V lost 6 bases, J lost 4 bases, and 15 bases lay in between. The length of the CDR3 is 14 residues. Germline CDR1 reads MRHNA; CDR2 reads SNTAGT.

V and J are TRBV19 and TRBJ2-1; 14 bases agree with TRBD2. V trimming: 7 bases; J trimming: 9 bases; junction bases outside the gene matches: 8. The germline V gene encodes CDR1 LNHDA and CDR2 SQIVND (reference sequence). The CDR3 consists of 15 residues. The chain's CDR3 is CASIMTSGGAGEQFF. In DNA, the CDR3 is TGTGCCAGTATCATGACTAGCGGGGGGGCCGGTGAGCAGTTCTTC.